These 14 T cell receptor beta chains were sequenced from one sample in a study of cytomegalovirus exposure and HLA in healthy donors. PCR used 60 Vbeta primers and 13 Jbeta primers. Libraries were prepared by immunoSEQ multiplex PCR; TCRdb keeps only in-frame clonotypes and omits some of them. Of approximately 130,000 clones listed, roughly 79% were seen once; the top ten hold 0.6% to 0.7%. Sequencing input: PBMCs. The source of these receptors is a man aged 18-30 years in good health and CMV-seronegative.

The chain combines TRBV27 with TRBJ1-6, with D unresolved. Trimming removed 3 bases from V and 1 base from J, with 10 bases in between. CDR1 and CDR2 (germline): MNHEY, SMNVEV (reference sequence). The CDR3 is 16 amino acids. Here the CDR3 DNA reads TGTGCCAGCAGTTTTACCTTAACATCCTATAATTCACCCCTCCACTTT. Translated, it gives CASSFTLTSYNSPLHF.

The chain recombines TRBV2 with TRBJ1-4; a weak D match, TRBD1 (6 bases). The germline V gene encodes CDR1 SNHLY and CDR2 FYNNEI. The CDR3 extends over 17 amino acids. V lost 0 bases and J lost 7, with 18 bases in between. CDR3 bases: TGTGCCAGCAGTGAAGCGCGGCCCGGCAGGGGCACTGAAAAACTGTTTTTT. Its translation: CASSEARPGRGTEKLFF.

As regards this clone: In the same sample, other DNA sequences code for this CDR3. V usage is TRBV4-2 and J usage is TRBJ1-2; D call uncertain. Germline values: CDR1 LGHNA, CDR2 YNFKEQ. Trimming left V 0 bases short and J 4 bases short, with 6 bases between. The length of the CDR3 is 13 residues. The CDR3 region is CASSQESGYGYTF. CDR3 DNA sequence: TGTGCCAGCAGCCAAGAGTCAGGCTATGGCTACACCTTC.

V usage is TRBV30 and J usage is TRBJ1-5; TRBD1 agrees at 10 bases. There are 19 residues in the CDR3. The V gene's germline CDR1 is GTSNPN and CDR2 SVGIG (reference sequence). V trimming: 1 base; J trimming: 5 bases; junction bases outside the gene matches: 17. CDR3 sequence: CAWSDTGTGALRGHQPQHF. The CDR3, as DNA: TGTGCCTGGAGTGACACCGGGACAGGGGCACTCAGGGGTCATCAGCCCCAGCATTTT. The full variable domain, rest sourced from reference TRBV30 and TRBJ1-5, is SQTIHQWPATLVQPVGSPLSLECTVEGTSNPNLYWYRQAAGRGLQLLFYSVGIGQISSEVPQNLSASRPQDRQFILSSKKLLLSDSGFYLCAWSDTGTGALRGHQPQHFGDGTRLSIL.

This clone was counted a few times. The CDR3 region has the DNA TGTGCCAGCAGTTACCCTAGACTAGCGGGGGGCTTTGAGCAGTTCTTC. Translation gives CASSYPRLAGGFEQFF. The gene calls are TRBV6-5 and TRBJ2-1, with 13 positions matching TRBD2. The V gene end was trimmed by 2 bases and the J gene end by 9 bases; junction bases not matched to a gene: 7. The germline V gene encodes CDR1 MNHEY and CDR2 SVGAGI. The CDR3 runs 16 residues.

The chain is built from TRBV4-3 and TRBJ1-2; no clear D gene. Between the trimmed V and J ends, which lost 3 bases and 4 bases, there was a span of 18 bases. In germline, CDR1 is LGHNA, CDR2 YSLEER. The CDR3 loop spans 16 amino acids. The CDR3 DNA follows: TGCGCCAGCAGCCAGGACCGGGATCCTTCCGGCTATGGCTACACCTTC. This sequence encodes CASSQDRDPSGYGYTF.

This clone came up once. The chain uses TRBV5-1 and TRBJ2-7; TRBD1 matches at 9 bases. In germline, CDR1 is SGHRS, CDR2 YFSETQ. After removal of 2 bases from V and 2 bases from J, the junction contained 5 bases not matched to a gene. The CDR3 length is 15 residues. For the CDR3, the DNA is TGCGCCAGCAGCTTAGGGGACAGGGTTACCTACGAGCAGTACTTC. Translation gives CASSLGDRVTYEQYF.

The J gene is TRBJ1-5, the V gene TRBV6-6; unclear D gene. Trimming removed 0 bases at V and 6 bases at J, with 12 bases between. Germline values: CDR1 MNHNY, CDR2 SVGAGI (reference sequence). There are 15 residues in the CDR3. The CDR3 spells CASSYSGMWAQPQHF. CDR3 sequence (DNA): TGTGCCAGCAGTTACTCGGGTATGTGGGCTCAGCCCCAGCATTTT.

The gene calls are TRBV25-1 and TRBJ1-5; D may be TRBD1 (6 bases). The CDR3 covers 17 residues. The V gene lost 3 bases and the J gene lost 0 bases, with 15 bases spanning the gap. Germline CDR1 is MGHDK and CDR2 is SYGVNS. CDR3 DNA: TGTGCCAGCAGTGATGGGGGCAGGGGATATAGCAATCAGCCCCAGCATTTT. Amino acids: CASSDGGRGYSNQPQHF.

The V call is TRBV4-1, the J call TRBJ1-2; D call uncertain. This CDR3 contains 15 residues. V shed 0 bases and J shed 4 bases, with 12 bases lying between them. Germline V CDR1 and CDR2: MGHRA, YSYEKL. DNA of the CDR3: TGCGCCAGCAGCCAAGACAGCGGCCAACCCTATGGCTACACCTTC. Residues: CASSQDSGQPYGYTF.

The chain recombines TRBV18 with TRBJ1-1, with no clear D. The germline CDR1 and CDR2 sequences are KGHSH and LQKENI. V was trimmed by 1 base and J by 1 base, leaving 7 bases between them. The CDR3 is 14 amino acids. CDR3 in DNA: TGTGCCAGCTCACCACTACTAGAGAACACTGAAGCTTTCTTT. Its protein is CASSPLLENTEAFF.

The genes are TRBV25-1 and TRBJ1-2; 12 bases line up with TRBD1. The CDR3 covers 17 residues. V shed 4 bases and J 0 bases; nucleotides not matched to a gene: 6. In germline, CDR1 is MGHDK, CDR2 SYGVNS. CDR3 in amino acids: CASSGVGQGASNYGYTF. As DNA, the CDR3 is TGTGCCAGCAGTGGCGTGGGACAGGGGGCTTCTAACTATGGCTACACCTTC.

This rearrangement joins TRBV11-3 to TRBJ2-2, with D perhaps matching TRBD1 (5 bases). The CDR3 sequence is 15 residues long. Trimming left V 7 bases short and J 7 bases short, with 19 bases between. The germline CDR1 and CDR2 sequences are SGHNT and YENEEA. The CDR3: CASTSRAQGGGELFF. The CDR3 coding sequence is TGTGCCAGCACTAGTCGCGCTCAGGGTGGCGGGGAGCTGTTTTTT.

The chain employs TRBV10-3 and TRBJ1-1; D possibly corresponds to TRBD1 (5 bases). This CDR3 contains 13 residues. V was clipped by 2 bases and J by 1 base, with 5 bases between them. Germline loops: CDR1 ENHRY, CDR2 SYGVKD. CDR3 amino acids: CAISETGNTEAFF. The CDR3 DNA is TGTGCCATCAGTGAGACAGGGAACACTGAAGCTTTCTTT.